This TCR beta chain was found in a study of cytomegalovirus exposure and HLA in healthy donors. Study information: An analysis done earlier identified some 120 million unique TCR beta sequences from roughly 190 million T cells.

All the people who gave samples were healthy bone marrow donors. Donors had nominal health at sampling but likely had unrecorded immune exposures. Primers: 60 Vbeta forward and 13 Jbeta reverse. Clones were read by immunoSEQ multiplex PCR, and TCRdb kept only the in-frame ones, dropping some. The table has approximately 130,000 clones, about three quarters seen once; the top ten hold about 3%. The sample taken for sequencing was PBMCs. This TCR derives from a woman aged 55 to 70 in good health and CMV-seropositive.

CDR3 loop: CASSLSNRGQNNEKLFF. The CDR3 bases are TGCGCCAGCAGCTTATCCAACCGGGGACAGAATAATGAAAAACTGTTTTTT. V and J are TRBV5-1 and TRBJ1-4; 7 nucleotides line up with TRBD1. CDR3 length: 17 residues. Germline loops: CDR1 SGHRS, CDR2 YFSETQ. J gave up 4 bases and V 2 bases, and 11 bases lay outside the gene matches. The whole variable domain, filled in from reference TRBV5-1 and TRBJ1-4, reads KAGVTQTPRYLIKTRGQQVTLSCSPISGHRSVSWYQQTPGQGLQFLFEYFSETQRNKGNFPGRFSGRQFSNSRSEMNVSTLELGDSALYLCASSLSNRGQNNEKLFFGSGTQLSVL.